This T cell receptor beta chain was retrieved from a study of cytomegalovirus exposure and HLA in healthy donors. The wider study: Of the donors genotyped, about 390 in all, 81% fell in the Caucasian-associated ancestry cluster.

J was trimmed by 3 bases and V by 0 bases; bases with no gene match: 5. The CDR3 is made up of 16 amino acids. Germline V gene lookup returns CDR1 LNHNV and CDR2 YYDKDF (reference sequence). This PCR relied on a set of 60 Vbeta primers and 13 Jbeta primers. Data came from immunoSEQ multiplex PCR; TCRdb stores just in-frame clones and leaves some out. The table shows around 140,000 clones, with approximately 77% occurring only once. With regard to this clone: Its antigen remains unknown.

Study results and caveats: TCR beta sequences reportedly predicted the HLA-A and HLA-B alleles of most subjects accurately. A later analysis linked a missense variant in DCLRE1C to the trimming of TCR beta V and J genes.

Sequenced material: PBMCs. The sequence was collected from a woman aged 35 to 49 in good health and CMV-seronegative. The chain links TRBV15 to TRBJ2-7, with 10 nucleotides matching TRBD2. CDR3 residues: CATSRDWQRGGYEQYF. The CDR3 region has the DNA TGTGCCACCAGCAGAGACTGGCAGCGGGGGGGCTACGAGCAGTACTTC.